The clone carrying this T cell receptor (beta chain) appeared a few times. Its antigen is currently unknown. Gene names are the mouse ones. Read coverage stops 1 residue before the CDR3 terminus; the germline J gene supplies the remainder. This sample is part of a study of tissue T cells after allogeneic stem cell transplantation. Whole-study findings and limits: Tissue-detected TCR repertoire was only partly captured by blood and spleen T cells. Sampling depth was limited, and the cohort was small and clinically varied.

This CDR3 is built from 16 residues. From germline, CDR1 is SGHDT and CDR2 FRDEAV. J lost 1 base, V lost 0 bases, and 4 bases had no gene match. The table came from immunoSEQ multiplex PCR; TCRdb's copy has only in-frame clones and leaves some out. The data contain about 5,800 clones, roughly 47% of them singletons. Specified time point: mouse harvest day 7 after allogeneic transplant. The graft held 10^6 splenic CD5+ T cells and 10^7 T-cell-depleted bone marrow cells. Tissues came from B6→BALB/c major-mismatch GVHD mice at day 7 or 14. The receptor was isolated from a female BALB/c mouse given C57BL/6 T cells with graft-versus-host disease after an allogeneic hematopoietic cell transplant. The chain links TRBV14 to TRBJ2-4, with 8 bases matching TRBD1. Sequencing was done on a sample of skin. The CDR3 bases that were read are TGTGCCAGCAGTTTCTCCCAGGGGGCTGGTCAAAACACCTTGTAC. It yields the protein CASSFSQGAGQNTLY. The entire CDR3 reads CASSFSQGAGQNTLYF.